The next 16 T cell receptor beta chains were all read from a single sample in a study of siplizumab effects on memory and regulatory T cells. Repertoires were generated with immunoSEQ multiplex PCR, while TCRdb's copy carries only in-frame clones and drops some. The sample carries around 100,000 clones, approximately 93% recorded once. The specimen sequenced was non-Treg CD4+ T cells sorted from blood. The source is a human donor in good health.

The rearrangement links TRBV2 to TRBJ2-5, with 9 bases aligning to TRBD1. CDR1 SNHLY and CDR2 FYNNEI come from the germline V gene. V was pared by 4 bases and J by 7 bases, with 7 bases of the junction left unmatched. The CDR3 runs 14 residues. The CDR3 coding sequence is TGTGCCAGCAGTGCGAGGGACAGGGATTGGACCCAGTACTTC. This gives the protein CASSARDRDWTQYF.

The V gene is TRBV5-1, the J gene TRBJ2-5; TRBD1 might be the D (5 bases). The closer fit of TRBJ2-7 to the DNA end suggests the J call may be wrong. Germline V CDR1 and CDR2: SGHRS, YFSETQ. The CDR3 sequence is 14 residues long. The CDR3 reads CASSSAQGSYEQYF. The CDR3 DNA reads TGCGCCAGCAGCTCGGCTCAGGGATCCTACGAGCAGTACTTC.

In its sample, this clone was seen once. The chain recombines TRBV4-1 with TRBJ2-2, with 8 bases aligning to TRBD2. CDR1 is MGHRA and CDR2 is YSYEKL in the germline V gene. This CDR3 is 18 amino acids long. V shed 1 base and J 0 bases; nucleotides not matched to a gene: 7. The DNA for the CDR3 is TGCGCCAGCAGCCAAGTCCTATCGGGGGGGACGAACACCGGGGAGCTGTTTTTT. As protein: CASSQVLSGGTNTGELFF.

This clone appeared once. Relative to the germline gene, one junction end is altered; a read error may explain this. The same CDR3 is also encoded by other DNA sequences in this sample. The chain joins TRBV27 to TRBJ2-7, with 9 bases aligning to TRBD2. This CDR3 comprises 17 residues. The germline V gene has CDR1 MNHEY and CDR2 SMNVEV (reference sequence). The CDR3 protein is CASSPRPLASGAYEQYF. The CDR3 DNA reads TGTGCCAGCAGTCCCCGCCCCCTGGCTAGCGGGGCCTACGAGCAGTACTTT.

The chain uses TRBV5-4 and TRBJ2-7; TRBD2 matches at 7 bases. The V segment lost 0 bases and the J segment 1 base; nucleotides outside the gene matches: 4. This CDR3 region has 15 residues. Per the germline V gene, CDR1 is SGHNT and CDR2 is YYREEE (reference sequence). The DNA of the CDR3 is TGTGCCAGCAGCTTGGTACAGCGGGGATCCTACGAGCAGTACTTC. Translating gives CASSLVQRGSYEQYF.

This chain links TRBV5-1 with TRBJ1-2, with 7 bases lining up with TRBD1. This CDR3 is 15 amino acids long. V was pared by 4 bases and J by 3 bases, with 9 bases of the junction left unmatched. Germline V CDR1 and CDR2: SGHRS, YFSETQ. In DNA, the CDR3 is TGCGCCAGCAGCAGGGAGACAGGGTCTGACTATGGCTACACCTTC. Its translation: CASSRETGSDYGYTF.

The chain employs TRBV7-2 and TRBJ2-5, with 13 bases that match TRBD2. The trim removed 7 bases at V and 5 bases at J, leaving 4 bases unmatched. The CDR3 is 14 residues long. The germline V gene has CDR1 SGHTA and CDR2 FQGNSA. The DNA for the CDR3 is TGTGCCAGCACCGGACTAGCGGGAGCGGAGACCCAGTACTTC. This sequence encodes CASTGLAGAETQYF.

This clone was seen a few times. V and J are TRBV15 and TRBJ1-5, with unresolved D. This CDR3 is built from 16 residues. V lost 1 base, J lost 0 bases, and 10 bases lay in between. Germline values: CDR1 LNHNV, CDR2 YYDKDF (reference sequence). CDR3 DNA: TGTGCCACCAGCAGAGTTGGCGGTAGTAGCAATCAGCCCCAGCATTTT. It codes for CATSRVGGSSNQPQHF. The variable domain in full, completed from reference TRBV15 and TRBJ1-5, reads DAMVIQNPRYQVTQFGKPVTLSCSQTLNHNVMYWYQQKSSQAPKLLFHYYDKDFNNEADTPDNFQSRRPNTSFCFLDIRSPGLGDTAMYLCATSRVGGSSNQPQHFGDGTRLSIL.

The chain employs TRBV5-1 and TRBJ1-1; D might be TRBD1 (5 bases). In germline, CDR1 is SGHRS, CDR2 YFSETQ. Trimming removed 0 bases from V and 4 bases from J, with 13 bases in between. The length of the CDR3 is 15 residues. The CDR3 DNA is TGCGCCAGCAGCTTGGTAGCCGGGGGACTCACTGAAGCTTTCTTT. Protein sequence: CASSLVAGGLTEAFF.

The chain recombines TRBV5-4 with TRBJ1-2; D is possibly TRBD1 (5 bases). Trimming left V 0 bases short and J 8 bases short, with 8 bases between. The V gene's germline CDR1 is SGHNT and CDR2 YYREEE (reference sequence). The CDR3 is made up of 12 amino acids. DNA of the CDR3: TGTGCCAGCAGCTTGGCAGGGCGCGGCTACACCTTC. Protein: CASSLAGRGYTF. The full variable domain, its missing parts supplied by reference TRBV5-4 and TRBJ1-2, is ETGVTQSPTHLIKTRGQQVTLRCSSQSGHNTVSWYQQALGQGPQFIFQYYREEENGRGNFPPRFSGLQFPNYSSELNVNALELDDSALYLCASSLAGRGYTFGSGTRLTVV.

The chain couples TRBV5-4 to TRBJ1-5; D gene unclear. Between the trimmed V and J ends, which lost 0 bases and 3 bases, there was a span of 4 bases. Germline CDR1 SGHNT, CDR2 YYREEE (reference sequence). The CDR3 has 13 residues. CDR3: CASSLDYNQPQHF. CDR3 bases: TGTGCCAGCAGCTTGGACTACAATCAGCCCCAGCATTTT.

The chain uses TRBV11-3 and TRBJ2-1, with 8 bases matching TRBD1. CDR1 is SGHNT, CDR2 YENEEA, per germline. V was pared by 5 bases and J by 4 bases, with 7 bases of the junction left unmatched. The CDR3 has 15 amino acids. CDR3 sequence: CASSTGRGLYNEQFF. CDR3 sequence (DNA): TGTGCCAGCAGCACCGGCAGGGGGCTGTACAATGAGCAGTTCTTC.

J is TRBJ2-7 and V is TRBV19; D is ambiguous. Germline V gene data show CDR1 as LNHDA and CDR2 as SQIVND (reference sequence). Trimming stripped 5 bases from V and 6 bases from J, with 14 bases between. The CDR3 totals 13 residues. The CDR3 loop reads CASSGTKRTEQYF. CDR3 bases: TGTGCCAGTAGTGGCACCAAAAGAACCGAGCAGTACTTC.

The V and J genes are TRBV5-5 and TRBJ1-3; D unclear. The ends were cut back, 2 bases at V and 4 bases at J, with 19 bases in the middle. The CDR3 sequence is 17 residues long. Germline assignment: CDR1 SGHKS and CDR2 YYEKEE (reference sequence). CDR3 DNA: TGTGCCAGCAGCTTCCGATCGAGGCCCTGGAGCGGAAACACCATATATTTT. Translating gives CASSFRSRPWSGNTIYF.

CDR3 sequence: CASSELAVLYGYTF. CDR3 bases: TGTGCCAGCAGTGAACTGGCAGTTTTATATGGCTACACCTTC. V and J are TRBV2 and TRBJ1-2, with D hard to call. Germline V gives CDR1 SNHLY, CDR2 FYNNEI. The V end was cut by 2 bases, the J end by 5 bases, with 12 bases between. CDR3 length: 14 amino acids.

V gene TRBV11-2 combines with J gene TRBJ1-2, with a possible D match to TRBD1 (6 bases). Trimming pared 5 bases from V and 3 bases from J, leaving 19 bases between. There are 16 residues in the CDR3. CDR1 and CDR2 (germline): SGHAT, FQNNGV. This chain's CDR3 is CASSPSLGAYDYGYTF. The CDR3 DNA reads TGTGCCAGCAGCCCCAGCTTGGGGGCCTACGACTATGGCTACACCTTC.